This is a list of T cell receptor beta chains from one sample in a study of shared clonotypes between healthy human individuals. The repertoire was sequenced with immunoSEQ multiplex PCR; TCRdb's copy has only in-frame clones and lacks some. The data hold 600,000 to 750,000 clones, with 72% observed a single time. The sequenced sample consisted of memory CD4+ T cells sorted from blood. Receptor source: a woman between 25 and 40 years old in good health. Each CDR3 is given with its conserved first and last residue. Fields, in order: J gene, D gene, V gene, CDR3 protein. A D gene is named only where the DNA matches it firmly.

j_call: TRBJ1-1
d_call: -
v_call: TRBV2
cdr3_aa: CASSGRRLNTEAFF

j_call: TRBJ1-4
d_call: TRBD1
v_call: TRBV27
cdr3_aa: CASSLTGRRRINEKLFF

j_call: TRBJ2-5
d_call: -
v_call: TRBV7-7
cdr3_aa: CASSHSGNSETQYF

j_call: TRBJ1-3
d_call: -
v_call: TRBV9
cdr3_aa: CASSGRGSGNTIYF

j_call: TRBJ2-7
d_call: -
v_call: TRBV4-1
cdr3_aa: CASSQLRGTTYEQYF

j_call: TRBJ2-6
d_call: TRBD1
v_call: TRBV4-1
cdr3_aa: CASSQDGQGAGANVLTF

j_call: TRBJ2-7
d_call: -
v_call: TRBV4-2
cdr3_aa: CASSLRVTTYEQYF

j_call: TRBJ1-5
d_call: -
v_call: TRBV11-2
cdr3_aa: CASSPSRERNQPQHF

j_call: TRBJ2-6
d_call: TRBD2
v_call: TRBV10-3
cdr3_aa: CAISDPGLAIGANVLTF

j_call: TRBJ1-1
d_call: -
v_call: TRBV5-1
cdr3_aa: CASSSRADMNTEAFF

j_call: TRBJ1-1
d_call: -
v_call: TRBV5-4
cdr3_aa: CASSLGGLHGLTEAFF

j_call: TRBJ1-1
d_call: -
v_call: TRBV6-5
cdr3_aa: CASSYSRASNTEAFF

j_call: TRBJ1-1
d_call: -
v_call: TRBV28
cdr3_aa: CASSSPGAAQGTEAFF

j_call: TRBJ2-1
d_call: TRBD2
v_call: TRBV18
cdr3_aa: CASSPISGTSGMSSYNEQFF

j_call: TRBJ2-1
d_call: TRBD2
v_call: TRBV6-5
cdr3_aa: CASRRLAISYNEQFF

j_call: TRBJ1-1
d_call: -
v_call: TRBV11-3
cdr3_aa: CASSLEGKNTEAFF

j_call: TRBJ2-6
d_call: TRBD1
v_call: TRBV27
cdr3_aa: CASSLIGQGIFSTGVTGANVLTF

j_call: TRBJ2-1
d_call: TRBD2
v_call: TRBV4-2
cdr3_aa: CASTVIAGGYNEQFF

j_call: TRBJ1-5
d_call: TRBD1
v_call: TRBV7-9
cdr3_aa: CASSRGQGPKQPQHF

j_call: TRBJ1-5
d_call: TRBD1
v_call: TRBV19
cdr3_aa: CASAGTDYQPQHF

j_call: TRBJ1-1
d_call: -
v_call: TRBV6-1
cdr3_aa: CAHGRRGTEAFF

j_call: TRBJ2-7
d_call: TRBD2
v_call: TRBV4-1
cdr3_aa: CASSRGLAGVLIYEQYF

j_call: TRBJ2-3
d_call: -
v_call: TRBV5-1
cdr3_aa: CASSDSGASTDTQYF

j_call: TRBJ2-1
d_call: -
v_call: TRBV5-1
cdr3_aa: CASSLDYSYNEQFF

j_call: TRBJ2-3
d_call: -
v_call: TRBV18
cdr3_aa: CASSPTVGGTDTQYF

j_call: TRBJ1-2
d_call: -
v_call: TRBV15
cdr3_aa: CATSIGQLDNYGYTF

j_call: TRBJ1-1
d_call: -
v_call: TRBV10-1
cdr3_aa: CASRRGVNTEAFF

j_call: TRBJ2-2
d_call: -
v_call: TRBV5-1
cdr3_aa: CASSRTPPNTGELFF

j_call: TRBJ1-2
d_call: -
v_call: TRBV27
cdr3_aa: CASSSLSGGRGYTF

j_call: TRBJ1-1
d_call: -
v_call: TRBV28
cdr3_aa: CASSFSFGVNTEAFF

j_call: TRBJ2-7
d_call: TRBD2
v_call: TRBV10-3
cdr3_aa: CAISDPTSGSNHEQYF

j_call: TRBJ2-1
d_call: TRBD2
v_call: TRBV5-1
cdr3_aa: CASSSGLAGGPYNEQFF

j_call: TRBJ2-1
d_call: TRBD1
v_call: TRBV7-2
cdr3_aa: CASRQTGVRNEQFF

j_call: TRBJ1-5
d_call: -
v_call: TRBV2
cdr3_aa: CASIEGSNQPQHF

j_call: TRBJ2-7
d_call: TRBD1
v_call: TRBV2
cdr3_aa: CASRAQGVFQYEQYF

j_call: TRBJ1-1
d_call: -
v_call: TRBV28
cdr3_aa: CASKLQPSEAFF

j_call: TRBJ1-1
d_call: TRBD1
v_call: TRBV7-9
cdr3_aa: CASSSGGNTEAFF

j_call: TRBJ2-7
d_call: -
v_call: TRBV19
cdr3_aa: CASSTRQEQYF

j_call: TRBJ2-5
d_call: -
v_call: TRBV18
cdr3_aa: CASSPQGLQETQYF

j_call: TRBJ1-5
d_call: -
v_call: TRBV28
cdr3_aa: CASSLGLVRNQPQHF

j_call: TRBJ1-2
d_call: -
v_call: TRBV5-5
cdr3_aa: CASSFSRGYTF

j_call: TRBJ2-1
d_call: -
v_call: TRBV30
cdr3_aa: CAWSVVNEQFF

j_call: TRBJ1-1
d_call: TRBD1
v_call: TRBV6-4
cdr3_aa: CASRLTGVEAFF

j_call: TRBJ1-1
d_call: TRBD1
v_call: TRBV6-1
cdr3_aa: CASSEEQGHNTEAFF

j_call: TRBJ2-7
d_call: -
v_call: TRBV5-1
cdr3_aa: CASRGESYEQYF

j_call: TRBJ2-7
d_call: TRBD2
v_call: TRBV27
cdr3_aa: CASSRLAVLDEQYF

j_call: TRBJ2-5
d_call: -
v_call: TRBV5-1
cdr3_aa: CASSLVANPQETQYF

j_call: TRBJ2-5
d_call: -
v_call: TRBV2
cdr3_aa: CAVSAEFQETQYF

j_call: TRBJ2-1
d_call: -
v_call: TRBV5-1
cdr3_aa: CASSELPGRSIPGQFF

j_call: TRBJ1-4
d_call: -
v_call: TRBV15
cdr3_aa: CATSRDWGNEKLFF

j_call: TRBJ1-2
d_call: -
v_call: TRBV18
cdr3_aa: CASSPSTLGQKSNYGYTF

j_call: TRBJ2-7
d_call: -
v_call: TRBV27
cdr3_aa: CASSRSTIPLEQYF

j_call: TRBJ1-5
d_call: -
v_call: TRBV10-3
cdr3_aa: CAINTGGANQPQHF

j_call: TRBJ1-4
d_call: TRBD1
v_call: TRBV5-1
cdr3_aa: CASSLGTGAGPNEKLFF

j_call: TRBJ2-7
d_call: TRBD1
v_call: TRBV30
cdr3_aa: CAWGGQFYEQYF

j_call: TRBJ2-7
d_call: TRBD2
v_call: TRBV5-6
cdr3_aa: CASSLVVGKTSGGSYEQYF

j_call: TRBJ2-7
d_call: TRBD2
v_call: TRBV11-3
cdr3_aa: CASRWTSLYEQYF

j_call: TRBJ1-3
d_call: -
v_call: TRBV19
cdr3_aa: CASSMPPTLDLDTIYF